This T cell receptor (beta chain) was retrieved from a study of cytomegalovirus exposure and HLA in healthy donors. Whole-study results and caveats: Cytomegalovirus-associated TCR beta chains were listed, numbering roughly 150.

The CDR3 is 12 amino acids. Trimming took 6 bases from V and 9 from J, leaving 11 bases between them. CDR1 and CDR2 (germline): SNHLY, FYNNEI. With regard to this clone: Its specificity is unknown.

PCR used 60 Vbeta primers and 13 Jbeta primers. Sequenced by immunoSEQ multiplex PCR; TCRdb stores in-frame clones only, minus some. The repertoire includes about 120,000 clones, approximately 80% of them detected once, and just under 3% sits in the top ten. The chain carries TRBV2 and TRBJ1-4; D is uncertain. Sequencing was performed on PBMCs. The receptor's source is a woman aged 55-69 years in good health and CMV-seropositive. The DNA of the CDR3 is TGTGCCAGCAGATCTCCGGTCCAAAAACTGTTTTTT. This codes for CASRSPVQKLFF.